A selection of T cell receptor beta chains follows, all from one sample in a study of blood T cell repertoires in COVID-19. The protocol was immunoSEQ multiplex PCR, while the TCRdb copy is restricted to in-frame clones and leaves out a portion. Counted here are about 280,000 clones, 83% occurring once; the ten biggest clones make up around 10%. Sequenced input: peripheral blood. Source of these receptors: a woman aged 45 to 65 who had recovered from COVID-19. CDR3s leave out the opening cysteine and the closing phenylalanine or tryptophan. Fields, in order: V gene, CDR3 protein.

TRBV4-2,ASSQDRGVQY
TRBV29-1,SVGEVATTGELF
TRBV10-1,ASSPKYSNTTDTQY
TRBV18,ASSPPARWETQY
TRBV7-9,ASSFPRGASYEQY
TRBV6-5,ASSPGDRIYEQY
TRBV5-1,ASSSQTAGAAKNIQY
TRBV18,ASSQTGTGGRQPQH
TRBV28,ASSFDVGNSYEQY
TRBV6-5,ASRRTGEVQPQH
TRBV5-1,ASSRGSQGAWETQY
TRBV23-1,ASSCSPNRNRGRSPGMNTEAF
TRBV15,ATSRRSGTGVASTDTQY
TRBV4-2,ASSQVGQAYGYT
TRBV19,ASSPRTGGYYGYT
TRBV9,ASSSGTGTEQY